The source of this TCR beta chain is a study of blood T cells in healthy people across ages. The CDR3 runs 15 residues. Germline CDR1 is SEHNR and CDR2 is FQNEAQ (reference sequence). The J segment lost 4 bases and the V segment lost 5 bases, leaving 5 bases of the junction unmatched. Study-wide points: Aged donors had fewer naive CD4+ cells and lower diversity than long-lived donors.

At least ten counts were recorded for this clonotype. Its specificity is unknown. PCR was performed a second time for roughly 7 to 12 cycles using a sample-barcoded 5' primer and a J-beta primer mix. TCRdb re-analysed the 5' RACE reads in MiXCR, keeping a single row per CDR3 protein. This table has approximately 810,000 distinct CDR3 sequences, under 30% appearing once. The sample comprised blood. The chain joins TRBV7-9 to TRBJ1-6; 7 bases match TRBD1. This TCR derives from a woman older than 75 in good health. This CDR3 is CASSPRDRYNSPLHF. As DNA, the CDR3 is TGTGCCAGCAGCCCCCGGGACAGATATAATTCACCCCTCCACTTT. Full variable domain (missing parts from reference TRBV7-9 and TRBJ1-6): DTGVSQNPRHKITKRGQNVTFRCDPISEHNRLYWYRQTLGQGPEFLTYFQNEAQLEKSRLLSDRFSAERPKGSFSTLEIQRTEQGDSAMYLCASSPRDRYNSPLHFGNGTRLTVT.